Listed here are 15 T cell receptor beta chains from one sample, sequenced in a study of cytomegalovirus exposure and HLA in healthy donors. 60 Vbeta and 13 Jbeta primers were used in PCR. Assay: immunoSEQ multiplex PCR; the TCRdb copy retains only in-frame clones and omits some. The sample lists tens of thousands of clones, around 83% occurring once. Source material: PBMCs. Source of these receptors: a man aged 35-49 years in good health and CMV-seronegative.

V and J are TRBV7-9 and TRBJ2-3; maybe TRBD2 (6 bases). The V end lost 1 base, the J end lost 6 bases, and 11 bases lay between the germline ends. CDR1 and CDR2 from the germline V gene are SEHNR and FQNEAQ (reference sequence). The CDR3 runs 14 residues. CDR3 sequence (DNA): TGTGCCAGCAGCTTAGATTTGGGGAGGGATACGCAGTATTTT. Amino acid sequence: CASSLDLGRDTQYF.

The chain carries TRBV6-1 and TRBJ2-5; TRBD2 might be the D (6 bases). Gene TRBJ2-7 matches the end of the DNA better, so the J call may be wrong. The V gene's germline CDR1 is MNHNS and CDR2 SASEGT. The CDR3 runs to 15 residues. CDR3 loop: CASSEAGTGIYEQYF. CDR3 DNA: TGTGCCAGCAGTGAAGCCGGGACTGGAATCTACGAGCAGTACTTC.

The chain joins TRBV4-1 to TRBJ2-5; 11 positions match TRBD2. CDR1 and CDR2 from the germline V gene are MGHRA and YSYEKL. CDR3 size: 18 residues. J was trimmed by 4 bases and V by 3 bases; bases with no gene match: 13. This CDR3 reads CASSQTIRLAGGRETQYF. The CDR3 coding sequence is TGCGCCAGCAGCCAGACTATCCGGCTAGCGGGGGGCCGAGAGACCCAGTACTTC.

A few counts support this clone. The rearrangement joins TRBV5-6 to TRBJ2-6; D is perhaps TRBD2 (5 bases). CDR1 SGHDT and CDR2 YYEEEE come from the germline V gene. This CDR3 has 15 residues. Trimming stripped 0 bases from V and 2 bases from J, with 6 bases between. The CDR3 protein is CASSLGGPGANVLTF. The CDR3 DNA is TGTGCCAGCAGCTTGGGAGGGCCTGGGGCCAACGTCCTGACTTTC.

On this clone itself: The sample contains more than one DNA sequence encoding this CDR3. The CDR3 reads CAWSRGAGELFF. CDR3 in DNA: TGTGCCTGGAGTCGGGGGGCCGGGGAGCTGTTTTTT. V is TRBV30 and J is TRBJ2-2, with 7 nucleotides matching TRBD2. Germline V gene sequence: CDR1 GTSNPN, CDR2 SVGIG (reference sequence). Trimming at V came to 2 bases and at J to 6 bases, leaving 0 bases not matched to a gene. CDR3 size: 12 residues.

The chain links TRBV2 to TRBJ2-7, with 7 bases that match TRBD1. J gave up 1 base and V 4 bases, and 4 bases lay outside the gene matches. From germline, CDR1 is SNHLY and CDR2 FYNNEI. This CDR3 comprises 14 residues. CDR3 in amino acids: CASSAPDRSYEQYF. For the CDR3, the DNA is TGTGCCAGCAGTGCCCCGGACAGGTCCTACGAGCAGTACTTC. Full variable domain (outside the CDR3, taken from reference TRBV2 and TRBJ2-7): EPEVTQTPSHQVTQMGQEVILRCVPISNHLYFYWYRQILGQKVEFLVSFYNNEISEKSEIFDDQFSVERPDGSNFTLKIRSTKLEDSAMYFCASSAPDRSYEQYFGPGTRLTVT.

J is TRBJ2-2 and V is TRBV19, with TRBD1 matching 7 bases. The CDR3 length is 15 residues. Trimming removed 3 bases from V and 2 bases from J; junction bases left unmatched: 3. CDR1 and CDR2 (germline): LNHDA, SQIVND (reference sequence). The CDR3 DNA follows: TGTGCCAGTAGTATGACAGGGAGCAACACCGGGGAGCTGTTTTTT. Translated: CASSMTGSNTGELFF.

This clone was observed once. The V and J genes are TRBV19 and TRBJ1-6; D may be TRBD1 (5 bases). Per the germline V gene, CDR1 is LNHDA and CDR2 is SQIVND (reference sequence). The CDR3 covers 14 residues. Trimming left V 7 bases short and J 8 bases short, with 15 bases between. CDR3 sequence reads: CASTPDPRDSPLHF. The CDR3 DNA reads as TGTGCCAGTACTCCGGACCCCAGGGATTCACCCCTCCACTTT. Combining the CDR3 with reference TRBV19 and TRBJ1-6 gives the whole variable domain DGGITQSPKYLFRKEGQNVTLSCEQNLNHDAMYWYRQDPGQGLRLIYYSQIVNDFQKGDIAEGYSVSREKKESFPLTVTSAQKNPTAFYLCASTPDPRDSPLHFGNGTRLTVT.

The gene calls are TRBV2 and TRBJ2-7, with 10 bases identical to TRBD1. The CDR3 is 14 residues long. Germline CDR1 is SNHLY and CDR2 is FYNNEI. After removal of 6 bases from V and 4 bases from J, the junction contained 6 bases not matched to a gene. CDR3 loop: CASRRQGARYEQYF. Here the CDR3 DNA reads TGTGCCAGCAGGAGACAGGGGGCGAGGTACGAGCAGTACTTC.

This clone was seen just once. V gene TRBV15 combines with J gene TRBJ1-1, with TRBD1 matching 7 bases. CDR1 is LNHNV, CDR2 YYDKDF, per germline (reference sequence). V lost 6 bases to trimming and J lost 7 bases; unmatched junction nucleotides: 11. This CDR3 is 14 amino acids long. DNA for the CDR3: TGTGCCACCAGGCCTAGAGATCAGGGGGATGAAGCTTTCTTT. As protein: CATRPRDQGDEAFF.

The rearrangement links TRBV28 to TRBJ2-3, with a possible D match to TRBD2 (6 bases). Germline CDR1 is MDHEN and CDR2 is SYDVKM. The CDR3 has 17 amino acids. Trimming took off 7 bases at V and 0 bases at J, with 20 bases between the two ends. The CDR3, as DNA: TGTGCCAGCAAGGGGTGGAGTGGCGGGGCTAGCACAGATACGCAGTATTTT. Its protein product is CASKGWSGGASTDTQYF.

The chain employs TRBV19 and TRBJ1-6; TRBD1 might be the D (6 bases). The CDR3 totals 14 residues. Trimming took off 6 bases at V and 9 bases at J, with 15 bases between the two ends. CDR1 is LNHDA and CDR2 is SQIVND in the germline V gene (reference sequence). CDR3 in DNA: TGTGCCAGTAGCTCAGGGGTTTCAGGTTCACCCCTCCACTTT. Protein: CASSSGVSGSPLHF.

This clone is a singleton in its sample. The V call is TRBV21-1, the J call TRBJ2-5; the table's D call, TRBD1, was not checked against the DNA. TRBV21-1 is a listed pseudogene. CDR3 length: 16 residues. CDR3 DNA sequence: TGTGCCAGCAGCAAAGCGGAGGGACAGGGGCAAGAGACCCAGTACTTC. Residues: CASSKAEGQGQETQYF.

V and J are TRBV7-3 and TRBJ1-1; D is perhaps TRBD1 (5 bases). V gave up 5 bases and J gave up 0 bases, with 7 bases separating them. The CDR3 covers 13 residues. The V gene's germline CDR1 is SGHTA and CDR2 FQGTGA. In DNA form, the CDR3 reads TGTGCCAGCAGCCCGGACATGAACACTGAAGCTTTCTTT. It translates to CASSPDMNTEAFF.

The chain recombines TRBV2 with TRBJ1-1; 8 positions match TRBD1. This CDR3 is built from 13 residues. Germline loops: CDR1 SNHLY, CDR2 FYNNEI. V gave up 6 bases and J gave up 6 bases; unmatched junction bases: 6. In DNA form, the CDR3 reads TGTGCCAGCAGATACATGGACAGGGCTGAAGCTTTCTTT. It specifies CASRYMDRAEAFF. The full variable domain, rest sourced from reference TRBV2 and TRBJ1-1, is EPEVTQTPSHQVTQMGQEVILRCVPISNHLYFYWYRQILGQKVEFLVSFYNNEISEKSEIFDDQFSVERPDGSNFTLKIRSTKLEDSAMYFCASRYMDRAEAFFGQGTRLTVV.